The T cell receptor (beta chain) described here comes from a study of CD8+ T cells in alopecia areata. About the research overall: For 6 to 18 months, tofacitinib was taken, and 6 months off drug followed.

V was clipped by 6 bases and J by 7 bases; unmatched bases: 9. The CDR3 runs 15 residues. Germline lookup yields CDR1 PRHDT and CDR2 FYEKMQ (reference sequence). Overall study findings and caveats: Relative to mice, TCR sharing across patients was less clear, a difference possibly HLA-related. Resident alphabeta T cells of normal skin are also sequenced in scalp samples.

As to this clone: No antigen is known for it.

TCR sequencing used cDNA made by reverse transcription of extracted RNA. Some clones are missing from TCRdb's copy, which holds only in-frame ones; the method was immunoSEQ multiplex PCR. The repertoire holds about 130,000 clones, with roughly 50% as singletons. Alopecia areata patients provided lesional scalp punch biopsies and peripheral blood. The chain has TRBV13 and TRBJ2-1, with 10 bases matching TRBD1. The TCR comes from a human donor with alopecia areata. This specimen consisted of CD8+ T cells sorted from blood, obtained at week 0. The CDR3 DNA is TGTGCCAGCAGAACCGGGACAGGGGCAACGAATGAGCAGTTCTTC. Amino acid sequence: CASRTGTGATNEQFF.